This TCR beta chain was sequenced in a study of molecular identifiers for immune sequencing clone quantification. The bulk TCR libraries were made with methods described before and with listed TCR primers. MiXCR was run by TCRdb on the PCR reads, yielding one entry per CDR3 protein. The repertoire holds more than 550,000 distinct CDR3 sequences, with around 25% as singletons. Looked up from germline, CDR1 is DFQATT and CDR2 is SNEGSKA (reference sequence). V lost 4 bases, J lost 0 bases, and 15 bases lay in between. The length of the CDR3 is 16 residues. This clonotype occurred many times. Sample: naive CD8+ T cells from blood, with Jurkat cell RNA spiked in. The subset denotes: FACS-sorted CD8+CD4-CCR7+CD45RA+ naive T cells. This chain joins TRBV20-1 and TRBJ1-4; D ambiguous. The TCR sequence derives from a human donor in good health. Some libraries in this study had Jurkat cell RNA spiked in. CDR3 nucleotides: TGCAGTGCTACAGACCCACAGCGTGCAACTAATGAAAAACTGTTTTTT. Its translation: CSATDPQRATNEKLFF.